What follows is one T cell receptor (beta chain) and its context. In this sample, this clonotype turned up a few times. Its antigen remains undetermined. No clone much larger than this one lies a single base away; base qualities are absent. PBMCs were isolated by Ficoll-Paque density gradient centrifugation. This sample is part of a study of T-cell memory formation after mild COVID-19 (dated by TCRdb to the early 2020s). General notes on the study: TCR sequence clusters from the two donors were largely donor specific. The cohort comprised two young, previously healthy adult volunteers, one female and one male. In a couple of donors, T-cell clones that expanded and contracted after mild COVID-19 were followed by sequencing TCRalpha and TCRbeta repertoires longitudinally. Here is what the overall study found, with its caveats: From day 15 to 85, contracting clones showed balanced CD4/CD8 phenotypes, whereas a second wave of clones that expanded from day 15 to 37 leaned towards CD4+. Contracting CD4+ clones turned up mainly in the CM and EM memory subsets, whereas EMRA was where CD8+ clones were enriched. The study covered only a couple of mild cases, and larger cohorts including severe cases with pre-infection samples were considered necessary. Some responding clones were detected in pre-infection memory, suggesting pre-existing cross-reactive memory T cells joined the SARS-CoV-2 response. Whether the second-wave clones peaking on day 37 were SARS-CoV-2 specific was not confirmed.

The CDR3 goes from the cysteine to the phenylalanine over 18 residues. Only CDR3 DNA is held: 54 bases, read in frame from base 1. The germline V gene provides CDR1 LGHNA and CDR2 YNFKEQ. The V end gives up 0 bases and the J end 2 bases, leaving 10 bases in the junction not matched to a gene. Instrument used: Illumina NovaSeq 6000. TCRalpha and TCRbeta cDNA libraries were built by 5'RACE with constant-segment primers, adding sample barcodes and unique molecular identifiers. RNA was extracted from every sample with Trizol reagent. Amplification of the libraries took two PCR steps, and the second step added a second sample barcode plus Illumina TruSeq adapters. Sequencing of the libraries was done on an Illumina NovaSeq, producing 2 x 150 bp paired-end reads. In the original analysis: With migec v1.2.7, reads were demultiplexed and then collapsed into UMI-guided consensus sequences. Using mixcr v2.1.11, UMI consensuses were aligned to TRA and TRB V and J templates and then assembled into clonotypes. A clonotype was counted as expanded or contracted only if both edgeR and NoisET called the change significant, with noise models trained on biological replicates. For edgeR calls, the cutoffs were a false discovery rate-adjusted p below 0.01 and a log2 fold-change threshold of 1. As an exploratory analysis of dynamics, max-normalized trajectories of the 1000 most abundant clonotypes were examined with PCA combined with hierarchical clustering. Each responding clone was given a CD4 or CD8 phenotype based on the CD4+ and CD8+ repertoires, which had been sequenced separately. TCRdb handled the public reads itself, with Q25 trimming in fastp and clone calling in MiXCR, and kept productive beta chains. Each record represents a unique CDR3 protein, reported with the most common genes and DNA among its rows. TCRdb, not the original authors, processed these V and J calls. The sample profile shows 300,000 to 350,000 distinct CDR3 sequences; roughly 13% of them were found once. 21% of the sample comes from the top ten.

This TCR came from a man in his late teens or twenties who had mild COVID-19 (a few samples of this study predate the infection). The sample titles of this study are shuffled in the database, so cell type and time point are left out; the donor was told from shared clones. Material for sequencing was PBMCs or a T cell subset sorted from them (not recorded which). The sequence joins TRBV4-2 to TRBJ2-3; TRBD2 aligns with 8 central bases. The nucleotide sequence is given as TGTGCCAGCAGCCAAGAGATGGTGGTAGCGGGGTTCACAGATACGCAGTATTTT. It specifies CASSQEMVVAGFTDTQYF.